These T cell receptor beta chains were read from a single sample in a study of cytomegalovirus exposure and HLA in healthy donors. TCRdb's copy holds only in-frame clones and misses some; the assay was immunoSEQ multiplex PCR. The sample shows 150,000 to 200,000 clones, about nine tenths of them seen only once. Sequencing used PBMCs. The source of these receptors is a woman between 25 and 40 years old in good health and CMV-seronegative. CDR3s include the opening cysteine and the closing phenylalanine or tryptophan. The order of the fields is CDR3 length, J gene, clone size, V gene, D gene, CDR3 DNA, CDR3 protein. The D gene is left open where the match is weak. Expanded clones are given a class, and other clones once, few, many or no size at all.

len: 14; j_gene: TRBJ1-1; abundance: -; v_gene: TRBV6-5; d_gene: TRBD1; CDR3nt: TGTGCCAGCAGTCCCTACAGGGGGAGAACTGAAGCTTTCTTT; CDR3aa: CASSPYRGRTEAFF
len: 14; j_gene: TRBJ2-5; abundance: few; v_gene: TRBV2; d_gene: -; CDR3nt: TGTGCCAGCAGTGAAGCGGGGGGCGCGGAGACCCAGTACTTC; CDR3aa: CASSEAGGAETQYF
len: 17; j_gene: TRBJ2-7; abundance: -; v_gene: TRBV27; d_gene: TRBD2; CDR3nt: TGTGCCAGCAGTTTTGTGACTAGCGGGAGAGGTCGCTACGAGCAGTACTTC; CDR3aa: CASSFVTSGRGRYEQYF
len: 16; j_gene: TRBJ2-3; abundance: -; v_gene: TRBV28; d_gene: -; CDR3nt: TGTGCCAGCAGTCCACCGGGGGAGCGATTCACAGATACGCAGTATTTT; CDR3aa: CASSPPGERFTDTQYF
len: 13; j_gene: TRBJ1-1; abundance: -; v_gene: TRBV7-2; d_gene: -; CDR3nt: TGTGCCAGCAGCTTCTCGTGGAGCACTGAAGCTTTCTTT; CDR3aa: CASSFSWSTEAFF
len: 14; j_gene: TRBJ1-6; abundance: -; v_gene: TRBV6-5; d_gene: TRBD1; CDR3nt: TGTGCCAGCAGTTACGGCAGGGGGGGTTCACCCCTCCACTTT; CDR3aa: CASSYGRGGSPLHF
len: 18; j_gene: TRBJ2-2; abundance: -; v_gene: TRBV28; d_gene: -; CDR3nt: TGTGCCAGCAGTTCTGGGAGAGGACCCCTCCTAAGGACCGGGGAGCTGTTTTTT; CDR3aa: CASSSGRGPLLRTGELFF
len: 18; j_gene: TRBJ2-1; abundance: once; v_gene: TRBV7-2; d_gene: TRBD2; CDR3nt: TGTGCCAGCAGCTTATACGCTAGCGGGAGGAGCCGCGGCAATGAGCAGTTCTTC; CDR3aa: CASSLYASGRSRGNEQFF
len: 14; j_gene: TRBJ2-5; abundance: few; v_gene: TRBV5-4; d_gene: -; CDR3nt: TGTGCCAGCAGCCAAATAGGTGCAGGAGAGACCCAGTACTTC; CDR3aa: CASSQIGAGETQYF
len: 18; j_gene: TRBJ2-3; abundance: -; v_gene: TRBV4-3; d_gene: -; CDR3nt: TGCGCCAGCAGCCAAGATCCTCGGCTAAAGAAAAGCACAGATACGCAGTATTTT; CDR3aa: CASSQDPRLKKSTDTQYF
len: 14; j_gene: TRBJ1-1; abundance: once; v_gene: TRBV27; d_gene: -; CDR3nt: TGTGCCAGCAGTTTATCCGGGGTTGGCACTGAAGCTTTCTTT; CDR3aa: CASSLSGVGTEAFF
len: 14; j_gene: TRBJ2-1; abundance: -; v_gene: TRBV28; d_gene: -; CDR3nt: TGTGCCAGCAGTTTAATGGGGGGCTCAAATGAGCAGTTCTTC; CDR3aa: CASSLMGGSNEQFF
len: 15; j_gene: TRBJ2-6; abundance: -; v_gene: TRBV29-1; d_gene: -; CDR3nt: TGCAGCGTTACTACAGCCAACTCTGGGGCCAACGTCCTGACTTTC; CDR3aa: CSVTTANSGANVLTF
len: 15; j_gene: TRBJ2-7; abundance: -; v_gene: TRBV15; d_gene: TRBD2; CDR3nt: TGTGCCACCAGAGATGAGCGGGGGGCCGCCTACGAGCAGTACTTC; CDR3aa: CATRDERGAAYEQYF
len: 16; j_gene: TRBJ2-2; abundance: -; v_gene: TRBV5-6; d_gene: -; CDR3nt: TGTGCCAGCAGCGGTTCAACGGGGTGGGGCACCGGGGAGCTGTTTTTT; CDR3aa: CASSGSTGWGTGELFF
len: 16; j_gene: TRBJ1-4; abundance: -; v_gene: TRBV2; d_gene: TRBD1; CDR3nt: TGTGCCAGCAGTGAACTCCCGGGACAGGGTGGTGAAAAACTGTTTTTT; CDR3aa: CASSELPGQGGEKLFF
len: 16; j_gene: TRBJ2-3; abundance: -; v_gene: TRBV27; d_gene: TRBD2; CDR3nt: TGTGCCAGCAGTTCGTACACACTAGCGGACACAGATACGCAGTATTTT; CDR3aa: CASSSYTLADTDTQYF
len: 12; j_gene: TRBJ2-7; abundance: -; v_gene: TRBV2; d_gene: -; CDR3nt: TGTGCCAGCGGGAGTATCCTCTTCGAGCAGTACTTC; CDR3aa: CASGSILFEQYF
len: 15; j_gene: TRBJ1-2; abundance: -; v_gene: TRBV18; d_gene: TRBD1; CDR3nt: TGTGCCAGCTCACAGGGGACAGGGGGCGCCTATGGCTACACCTTC; CDR3aa: CASSQGTGGAYGYTF